The rows below give T cell receptor beta chains drawn from one sample of a study of CD8+CD57+ T cells in acquired aplastic anemia. TCRdb processed the reads anew with MiXCR; each CDR3 protein has one entry. Altogether 150,000 to 200,000 distinct CDR3 sequences are present, more than 40% being singletons, with the ten largest covering 30% to 40%. Sequencing was carried out using sorted CD4+, CD8+, or CD8+CD57+ T cells (not recorded which) from PBMCs. The receptors were sampled from a human donor with aplastic anemia. The CDR3 runs from the conserved cysteine through the conserved F or W. The D gene is left open where the match is weak. A row's size may be missing; if present it is once, few, many or a size class.

clone_size	v_call	d_call	j_call	cdr3_aa	cdr3_nt
many	TRBV4-2	NA	TRBJ1-5	CASSQPTGPNQPQHF	TGTGCCAGCAGCCAGCCTACAGGTCCGAATCAGCCCCAGCATTTT
NA	TRBV2	NA	TRBJ1-4	CASTRGGELFF	TGTGCCAGCACTCGTGGGGGCGAACTGTTTTTT
NA	TRBV9	NA	TRBJ1-1	CASSDISQFLNTEAFF	TGTGCCAGCAGCGACATCTCTCAGTTTCTGAACACTGAAGCTTTCTTT
NA	TRBV20-1	TRBD2	TRBJ2-7	CSATGLAESSYEQYF	TGCAGTGCTACGGGACTAGCGGAAAGCTCCTACGAGCAGTACTTC
many	TRBV2	NA	TRBJ2-1	CASVPVGRSSYNEQFF	TGTGCCAGCGTTCCCGTGGGCAGGAGCTCCTACAATGAGCAGTTCTTC
many	TRBV7-3	TRBD2	TRBJ2-3	CASSLTGGSNPDTQYF	TGTGCCAGCAGCTTAACGGGCGGGAGCAACCCAGATACGCAGTATTTT
NA	TRBV13	NA	TRBJ1-2	CASSLGRGRGSYGYTF	TGTGCCAGCAGCTTAGGCCGGGGTAGGGGGAGCTATGGCTACACCTTC
many	TRBV19	NA	TRBJ1-5	CASSENGDISNQPQHF	TGTGCCAGTAGTGAAAATGGGGACATTAGCAATCAGCCCCAGCATTTT
NA	TRBV10-3	NA	TRBJ1-5	CAIRTDGFSPDTQHF	TGTGCCATTAGGACGGACGGTTTTTCCCCAGATACGCAGCATTTT
many	TRBV7-7	NA	TRBJ2-2	CASRKYTGELFF	TGTGCTAGCAGGAAATACACCGGGGAGCTGTTTTTT
NA	TRBV7-2	NA	TRBJ2-7	CASSLVGEYEQYF	TGTGCCAGCAGCTTAGTGGGTGAATACGAGCAGTACTTC
NA	TRBV7-3	NA	TRBJ2-7	CASSLGLILHEQYF	TGTGCTAGCAGTCTAGGACTAATTCTCCACGAGCAATACTTC
NA	TRBV19	TRBD2	TRBJ2-1	CASSTSGRAGEQFF	TGTGCCAGTAGTACTAGCGGGAGGGCCGGTGAGCAGTTCTTC
NA	TRBV20-1	TRBD2	TRBJ2-5	CSEGLAGQETQYF	TGCAGTGAAGGGCTAGCGGGTCAAGAGACCCAGTACTTC
few	TRBV7-2	NA	TRBJ2-3	CASSSGEDTQYF	TGTGCCAGCAGTTCGGGGGAAGATACGCAGTATTTT
NA	TRBV19	NA	TRBJ2-2	CASTQTGELFF	TGTGCCAGTACGCAGACAGGGGAGCTGTTTTTT
NA	TRBV9	TRBD1	TRBJ1-2	CASSVATGRGTEANYGYTF	TGTGCCAGCAGCGTAGCTACTGGTCGGGGGACAGAAGCTAACTATGGCTACACCTTC
NA	TRBV9	TRBD2	TRBJ2-1	CASSGTSGIDGEQFF	TGTGCCAGCAGCGGGACTAGCGGGATCGACGGGGAGCAGTTCTTC
NA	TRBV6-5	NA	TRBJ1-4	CASSYRTATATNEKLFF	TGTGCCAGCAGTTACCGGACAGCTACTGCAACTAATGAAAAACTGTTTTTT
NA	TRBV24-1	NA	TRBJ1-3	CATSKGHHAGNTIYF	TGTGCCACCTCCAAAGGGCACCACGCTGGAAACACCATATATTTT
NA	TRBV7-2	NA	TRBJ2-7	CASTSVDGRRNEQYF	TGTGCCAGCACTTCTGTGGACGGACGGCGCAACGAGCAGTACTTC
NA	TRBV29-1	NA	TRBJ2-1	CSAASGGAGFHNEQFF	TGCAGCGCAGCCTCCGGGGGAGCAGGGTTCCACAATGAGCAGTTCTTC
NA	TRBV7-2	TRBD2	TRBJ2-5	CASTITSGGSGETQYF	TGTGCCAGCACCATAACTAGCGGGGGGTCGGGAGAGACCCAGTACTTC
NA	TRBV30	NA	TRBJ1-5	CAWSAFDQPQHF	TGTGCCTGGAGTGCTTTTGATCAGCCCCAGCATTTT
NA	TRBV11-1	TRBD2	TRBJ2-3	CASTSGLAGGSTDTQYF	TGTGCCAGCACCTCGGGACTAGCGGGAGGAAGCACAGATACGCAGTATTTT
many	TRBV29-1	TRBD2	TRBJ2-2	CSALSGSGELFF	TGCAGCGCCCTGAGCGGGAGCGGGGAGCTGTTTTTT
many	TRBV6-1	NA	TRBJ2-7	CASSTTGSFEQYF	TGTGCCAGCAGTACAACAGGGAGTTTCGAGCAGTACTTC
NA	TRBV27	TRBD2	TRBJ2-7	CASTTRGVHEQYF	TGTGCCAGCACCACCCGGGGGGTCCACGAGCAGTACTTC
few	TRBV5-1	TRBD1	TRBJ1-1	CASSLTQGARALLNTEAFF	TGCGCCAGCAGCTTGACACAGGGGGCGCGGGCCCTACTGAACACTGAAGCTTTCTTT
many	TRBV5-1	NA	TRBJ2-1	CASSPTGAYNEQFF	TGCGCCAGCAGCCCTACGGGAGCCTACAATGAGCAGTTCTTC
NA	TRBV29-1	NA	TRBJ2-7	CSGIHLGEQYF	TGCAGCGGGATCCATCTTGGCGAGCAGTACTTC
NA	TRBV18	NA	TRBJ1-1	CASSNETPGPYTEAFF	TGTGCCAGCTCTAATGAGACACCCGGGCCGTACACTGAAGCTTTCTTT
many	TRBV7-6	TRBD1	TRBJ2-3	CASSLSTGAYTQYF	TGTGCCAGCAGCTTGTCGACAGGGGCCTATACGCAGTATTTT
many	TRBV19	NA	TRBJ1-1	CASTRGYTEAFF	TGTGCCAGTACTCGGGGGTATACTGAAGCTTTCTTT
NA	TRBV29-1	TRBD2	TRBJ2-7	CSVEGTRAGGDEQYF	TGCAGCGTTGAAGGGACGAGGGCGGGAGGGGATGAGCAGTACTTC
NA	TRBV25-1	TRBD1	TRBJ1-6	CASSPTGGHSPLHF	TGTGCCAGCAGTCCGACAGGGGGTCATTCACCCCTCCACTTT
many	TRBV5-1	NA	TRBJ2-1	CASSLLGNEQFF	TGCGCCAGCAGCTTGCTTGGGAATGAGCAGTTCTTC
many	TRBV11-1	TRBD1	TRBJ2-2	CASSSSRDRAGGELFF	TGTGCCAGCAGCTCGTCCCGGGACAGGGCGGGCGGGGAGCTGTTTTTT
many	TRBV11-2	NA	TRBJ2-5	CASSVQETQYF	TGTGCCAGCAGCGTCCAAGAGACCCAGTACTTC
NA	TRBV24-1	NA	TRBJ1-4	CATSEAGKSDEKLFF	TGTGCCACCAGTGAGGCAGGGAAGAGCGATGAAAAACTGTTTTTT
NA	TRBV10-3	NA	TRBJ1-1	CAIKDLQGNTEAFF	TGTGCCATCAAAGACCTACAGGGTAACACTGAAGCTTTCTTT